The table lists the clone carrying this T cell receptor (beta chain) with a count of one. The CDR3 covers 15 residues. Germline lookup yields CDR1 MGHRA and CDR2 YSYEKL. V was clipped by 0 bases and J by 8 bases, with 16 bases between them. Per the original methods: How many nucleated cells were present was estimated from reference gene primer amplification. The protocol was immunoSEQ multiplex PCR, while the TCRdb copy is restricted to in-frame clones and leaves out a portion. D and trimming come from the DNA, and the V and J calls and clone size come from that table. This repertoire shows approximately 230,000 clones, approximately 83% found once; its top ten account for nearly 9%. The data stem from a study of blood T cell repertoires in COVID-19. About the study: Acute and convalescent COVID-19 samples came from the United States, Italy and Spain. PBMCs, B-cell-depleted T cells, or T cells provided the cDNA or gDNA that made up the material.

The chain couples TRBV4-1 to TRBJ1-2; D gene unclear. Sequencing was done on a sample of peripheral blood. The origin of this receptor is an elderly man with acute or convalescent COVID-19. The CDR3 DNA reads TGCGCCAGCAGCCAAGAGTTGACCCAGTATAGCGGCTACACCTTC. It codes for CASSQELTQYSGYTF.